This TCR beta chain was retrieved from a study of cytomegalovirus exposure and HLA in healthy donors. Overall study results and limits: CMV serostatus was the only recorded immune exposure for donors. Many donors shared some public TCRs, even though most TCR sequences were rare. Presence/absence analysis assumed near-uniform sequencing depth across donors.

Germline CDR1 is LNHNV and CDR2 is YYDKDF (reference sequence). J was trimmed by 3 bases and V by 4 bases; bases with no gene match: 9. This CDR3 region has 16 residues. As to this clone: Antigen: not known.

The PCR had 60 Vbeta and 13 Jbeta primers. Libraries were prepared by immunoSEQ multiplex PCR; TCRdb keeps only in-frame clonotypes and omits some of them. The table lists fewer than 300,000 clones, 86% of them singletons, with approximately 4.3% in the top ten. Source material: PBMCs. This clonotype was sampled from a man between 40 and 49 years old in good health and CMV-seropositive. The chain couples TRBV15 to TRBJ1-5, with 7 bases aligning to TRBD1. Written as DNA, the CDR3 is TGTGCCACCAGCAAGATACAGGGGAGAGACAATCAGCCCCAGCATTTT. This translates into CATSKIQGRDNQPQHF.